This T cell receptor (beta chain) was sequenced in a study of T cell responses to AZD1222 COVID-19 vaccine. Findings and caveats of the study: Spike was spanned by vaccine-associated CD4 TCRs, which were dominant at 160-218 and 743-854. Nearly half of spike-specific TCRs reportedly target unmutated variant regions. Repertoire sampling was restricted to post-peak T cell response timepoints. Donors were mostly white British, more females; clonal diversity possibly underestimated.

The ends were cut back, 1 base at V and 10 bases at J, with 14 bases in the middle. CDR1 is LGHDT, CDR2 YNNKEL, per germline (reference sequence). The CDR3 contains 14 residues. The repertoire was sequenced with immunoSEQ multiplex PCR; TCRdb's copy has only in-frame clones and lacks some. The data hold 150,000 to 200,000 clones, with around 88% observed a single time. This clone has just one count. The antigen remains undetermined. This specimen consisted of peripheral blood, obtained 28 days after the second AZD1222 dose. The chain uses TRBV3-1 (or the pseudogene TRBV3-2) and TRBJ2-1; possible D gene TRBD2, 6 bases. The sequence came from an adult who received the AZD1222 COVID-19 vaccine. The CDR3 coding sequence is TGTGCCAGCAGCCAAGCGGGGGTTGCAGGGGAGCAGTTCTTC. It translates to CASSQAGVAGEQFF.